The 25 T cell receptor beta chains below were found in one sample sequenced in a study of coeliac disease. The protocol was immunoSEQ multiplex PCR, while the TCRdb copy is restricted to in-frame clones and leaves out a portion. The sample carries 3,000 to 4,000 clones, around two thirds recorded once. The sample taken for sequencing was intraepithelial lymphocytes from the gut. The receptors come from a man aged 18 to 30 with celiac disease on a gluten-free diet.

This chain joins TRBV9 and TRBJ2-7; TRBD2 aligns across 10 bases. Germline values: CDR1 SGDLS, CDR2 YYNGEE. The CDR3 sequence is 15 residues long. Trimming at V came to 4 bases and at J to 5 bases, leaving 9 bases not matched to a gene. The DNA of the CDR3 is TGTGCCAGCAGCTCGCCTAGCGGGGGATGGAACGAGCAGTACTTC. Its translation is CASSSPSGGWNEQYF.

V and J are TRBV11-2 and TRBJ2-5; 7 positions agree with TRBD1. Losses at the gene ends were 4 bases for V and 5 bases for J; bases not matched to a gene: 10. CDR1 and CDR2 (germline): SGHAT, FQNNGV. This CDR3 comprises 15 residues. CDR3 DNA sequence: TGTGCCAGCAGCTCTTGGACAGGCTACGGGGAGACCCAGTACTTC. Translating it yields CASSSWTGYGETQYF.

The V and J genes are TRBV28 and TRBJ1-5; tentatively, D is TRBD1 (6 bases). Trimming left V 3 bases short and J 0 bases short, with 12 bases between. This CDR3 region has 16 residues. Germline V gives CDR1 MDHEN, CDR2 SYDVKM. In nucleotides, the CDR3 is TGTGCCAGCAGTTTGATACAGGGCCCTAGCAATCAGCCCCAGCATTTT. Translation: CASSLIQGPSNQPQHF.

Comments on this clone: The junction differs from germline at one of its ends, possibly a read error. This same CDR3 is encoded by further DNA sequences in the sample. The chain carries TRBV19 and TRBJ1-6, with a weak D call TRBD1 (5 bases). Germline V gene sequence: CDR1 LNHDA, CDR2 SQIVND (reference sequence). This CDR3 spans 18 amino acids. The CDR3 loop is CASSIGAASSSYNSPLHF. The CDR3 DNA sequence: TGTGCCAGTAGCATTGGGGCAGCTTCCAGCTCCTATAATTCCCCCCTCCACTTT. The full variable domain, rest sourced from reference TRBV19 and TRBJ1-6, is DGGITQSPKYLFRKEGQNVTLSCEQNLNHDAMYWYRQDPGQGLRLIYYSQIVNDFQKGDIAEGYSVSREKKESFPLTVTSAQKNPTAFYLCASSIGAASSSYNSPLHFGNGTRLTVT.

The chain uses TRBV7-2 and TRBJ2-7; 10 nucleotides line up with TRBD2. This CDR3 is 16 amino acids long. Germline CDR1 SGHTA, CDR2 FQGNSA. The V and J ends lost 6 bases and 2 bases, in that order; junction bases with no gene match: 10. The CDR3 sequence: CASSGHLAGATYEQYF. As DNA, the CDR3 is TGTGCCAGCAGTGGACACCTAGCGGGGGCGACCTACGAGCAGTACTTC.

The chain is built from TRBV11-2 and TRBJ2-7; TRBD1 aligns across 12 bases. V shed 3 bases and J 5 bases; nucleotides not matched to a gene: 2. CDR3 length: 14 residues. Germline values: CDR1 SGHAT, CDR2 FQNNGV. CDR3 amino acids: CASSLGTGGHEQYF. The CDR3 bases are TGTGCCAGCAGCTTGGGGACAGGGGGCCACGAGCAGTACTTC.

The sample holds a few counts of this clone. V gene TRBV6-5 combines with J gene TRBJ2-7; maybe TRBD1 (7 bases). CDR3 length equals 14 residues. Germline loops: CDR1 MNHEY, CDR2 SVGAGI. Trimming removed 6 bases at V and 5 bases at J, with 17 bases between. CDR3 in DNA: TGTGCCAGCAGGCCTCGGGGCAGGGGGGACGAGCAGTACTTC. It codes for CASRPRGRGDEQYF.

This chain's CDR3 is CASSMTSGETYEQYF. CDR3 nucleotides: TGTGCCAGTAGTATGACTAGCGGGGAGACCTACGAGCAGTACTTC. V and J are TRBV19 and TRBJ2-7; TRBD2 matches 11 bases. With 3 bases clipped from V and 2 bases from J, the junction kept 3 bases outside the gene matches. Germline V lookup: CDR1 LNHDA, CDR2 SQIVND (reference sequence). This CDR3 is 15 amino acids long.

This chain uses TRBV18 with TRBJ2-5; perhaps TRBD2 as D (6 bases). V was clipped by 5 bases and J by 4 bases, with 14 bases between them. In germline, CDR1 is KGHSH, CDR2 LQKENI. The CDR3 totals 14 residues. The CDR3 sequence: CASSSARRGETQYF. DNA for the CDR3: TGTGCCAGCTCATCGGCGAGGAGGGGAGAGACCCAGTACTTC.

V usage is TRBV6-5 and J usage is TRBJ2-2, with D perhaps TRBD2 (5 bases). This CDR3 is 14 amino acids long. V was trimmed by 6 bases and J by 0 bases, leaving 8 bases between them. Germline V gives CDR1 MNHEY, CDR2 SVGAGI. The CDR3 region has the DNA TGTGCCAGCAGCGCCGGGACGAACACCGGGGAGCTGTTTTTT. It yields the protein CASSAGTNTGELFF.

This rearrangement joins TRBV5-1 to TRBJ1-6; D is unresolved. The CDR3 length is 14 residues. Trimming took 5 bases from V and 0 from J, leaving 6 bases between them. The germline CDR1 and CDR2 sequences are SGHRS and YFSETQ. The DNA of the CDR3 is TGCGCCAGCAGAACCAGCTCCTATAATTCACCCCTCCACTTT. Residues: CASRTSSYNSPLHF.

This rearrangement joins TRBV30 to TRBJ2-7; 9 bases agree with TRBD1. The germline CDR1 and CDR2 sequences are GTSNPN and SVGIG (reference sequence). J lost 3 bases, V lost 5 bases, and 5 bases had no gene match. This CDR3 contains 13 residues. CDR3: CAWGTGQLYEQYF. As DNA, the CDR3 is TGTGCCTGGGGGACAGGGCAACTCTACGAGCAGTACTTC.

This chain connects TRBV2 to TRBJ1-2; D is ambiguous. Looked up from germline, CDR1 is SNHLY and CDR2 is FYNNEI. The CDR3 runs to 13 residues. The V gene lost 5 bases and the J gene lost 4 bases, with 11 bases spanning the gap. The CDR3: CASSPDGAYGYTF. The CDR3, as DNA: TGTGCCAGCAGTCCTGACGGAGCCTATGGCTACACCTTC.

This clone was seen just once. This chain links TRBV7-2 with TRBJ2-5; no clear D. V lost 6 bases and J 0 bases, leaving 5 bases between the germline ends. Germline V gene data show CDR1 as SGHTA and CDR2 as FQGNSA. This CDR3 is 12 amino acids long. DNA for the CDR3: TGTGCCAGCAGTCCGTACCAAGAGACCCAGTACTTC. Translated, it gives CASSPYQETQYF.

This clone was counted between two and nine times. The V gene is TRBV11-2, the J gene TRBJ1-3; 12 bases line up with TRBD1. The CDR3 spans 16 residues. The germline V gene has CDR1 SGHAT and CDR2 FQNNGV. V trimming: 2 bases; J trimming: 4 bases; junction bases outside the gene matches: 3. The CDR3 loop is CASSLPGTGGGNTIYF. The DNA for the CDR3 is TGTGCCAGCAGCTTACCCGGGACAGGGGGCGGAAACACCATATATTTT.

The J gene is TRBJ2-7, the V gene TRBV19; 8 nucleotides match TRBD2. The V and J ends lost 3 bases and 0 bases, in that order; junction bases with no gene match: 7. The CDR3 consists of 16 residues. Germline V CDR1 and CDR2: LNHDA, SQIVND (reference sequence). CDR3 amino acids: CASSIQVSGTSYEQYF. The DNA for the CDR3 is TGTGCCAGTAGTATTCAGGTTAGCGGGACCTCCTACGAGCAGTACTTC.

This chain uses TRBV30 with TRBJ1-2; D gene uncertain. CDR3 length: 11 residues. The germline CDR1 and CDR2 sequences are GTSNPN and SVGIG (reference sequence). The germline V and J ends were trimmed by 3 bases and 2 bases, with 4 bases remaining between them. CDR3 sequence reads: CAWRENYGYTF. CDR3 DNA sequence: TGTGCCTGGAGGGAGAACTATGGCTACACCTTC.

In this sample, this clone turned up a few times. V usage is TRBV6-1 and J usage is TRBJ1-5; 10 bases line up with TRBD1. The CDR3 totals 13 residues. Germline values: CDR1 MNHNS, CDR2 SASEGT. With V trimmed by 6 bases and J by 6 bases, 2 bases remained unmatched. The CDR3 sequence: CASRGTGVQPQHF. CDR3 nucleotide sequence: TGTGCCAGCAGGGGGACAGGGGTTCAGCCCCAGCATTTT.

This clone has just a few counts. J is TRBJ2-3 and V is TRBV2; 10 positions agree with TRBD1. Germline V lookup: CDR1 SNHLY, CDR2 FYNNEI. Losses at the gene ends were 9 bases for V and 6 bases for J; bases not matched to a gene: 6. This CDR3 has 13 amino acids. The CDR3 protein is CARKGQGIDTQYF. In nucleotides, the CDR3 is TGTGCCAGGAAGGGACAGGGGATCGATACGCAGTATTTT.

The chain combines TRBV6-5 with TRBJ2-7; D remains ambiguous. Trimming pared 6 bases from V and 0 bases from J, leaving 15 bases between. Germline CDR1 MNHEY, CDR2 SVGAGI. This CDR3 is 15 amino acids long. For the CDR3, the DNA is TGTGCCAGCAGGATTCGGTCGGCAGGCTCCTACGAGCAGTACTTC. Amino acid sequence: CASRIRSAGSYEQYF.

This chain's CDR3 is CASSLDQGSADTQYF. The CDR3 DNA sequence: TGTGCCAGCAGCTTGGATCAGGGTTCGGCAGATACGCAGTATTTT. This chain uses TRBV7-2 with TRBJ2-3, with D tentatively TRBD1 (5 bases). V gave up 3 bases and J gave up 4 bases, with 14 bases separating them. The CDR3 extends over 15 amino acids. Germline V gene data show CDR1 as SGHTA and CDR2 as FQGNSA.

DNA for the CDR3: TGTGCCAGCAGTGACAGAGAAGACAGTGAGCAGTTCTTC. This codes for CASSDREDSEQFF. The V call is TRBV6-4, the J call TRBJ2-1; weak D call: TRBD1 (5 bases). V lost 2 bases and J 9 bases, leaving 11 bases between the germline ends. The CDR3 extends over 13 amino acids. Germline V CDR1 and CDR2: MRHNA, SNTAGT.

The rearrangement links TRBV7-3 to TRBJ2-5; no clear D gene. The CDR3 has 13 residues. Trimming left V 3 bases short and J 5 bases short, with 10 bases between. Germline CDR1 and CDR2: SGHTA and FQGTGA. This CDR3 reads CASSLWVEETQYF. The CDR3 region has the DNA TGTGCCAGCAGCTTGTGGGTGGAGGAGACCCAGTACTTC. Looking up the rest from reference TRBV7-3 and TRBJ2-5 gives the full variable domain: GAGVSQTPSNKVTEKGKYVELRCDPISGHTALYWYRQSLGQGPEFLIYFQGTGAADDSGLPNDRFFAVRPEGSVSTLKIQRTERGDSAVYLCASSLWVEETQYFGPGTRLLVL.

The chain carries TRBV18 and TRBJ1-1, with 8 positions matching TRBD1. The CDR3 runs 15 residues. CDR1 KGHSH and CDR2 LQKENI come from the germline V gene. Unmatched junction bases numbered 9, after V lost 6 bases and J lost 3 bases. The CDR3 region has the DNA TGTGCCAGCTCGCGCAACGGACAGGGAGACACTGAAGCTTTCTTT. Translation gives CASSRNGQGDTEAFF.

The chain is built from TRBV6-5 and TRBJ1-2; perhaps TRBD1 as D (6 bases). Deletions cut 6 bases from V and 8 bases from J, with 13 bases between. This CDR3 has 12 residues. CDR1 is MNHEY and CDR2 is SVGAGI in the germline V gene. CDR3 in amino acids: CASRQGMGGYTF. In DNA form, the CDR3 reads TGTGCCAGCAGACAGGGTATGGGGGGCTACACCTTC.